Sequencing of this TCR beta chain was carried out in a study of post-analysis software for immune sequencing data. Study information: Included courses were relapsing-remitting and secondary progressive multiple sclerosis; progressive-relapsing multiple sclerosis was also included.

As concerns this clonotype: Its antigen is not identified.

Each TCR beta cDNA library carried unique molecular identifiers. Using its own MiXCR run on the PCR reads, TCRdb lists one record per CDR3 protein. The table lists 150,000 or so distinct CDR3 sequences, around 34% of them singletons, with under 30% in the top ten. Trimming removed 6 bases from V and 4 bases from J, with 15 bases in between. The germline V gene encodes CDR1 MNHEY and CDR2 SVGAGI. The CDR3 has 14 residues. Findings and limits, study-wide: Controls showed significantly higher normalized Chao1 diversity than did multiple sclerosis patients. Patients showed TRBV5-6, TRBV5-1 and TRBV20-1 among five TRBV segments more frequent than in controls.

The sequenced sample was blood, obtained after autologous hematopoietic stem cell transplantation. The sequence was collected from a girl aged 10-17 years with multiple sclerosis. The chain is built from TRBV6-5 and TRBJ2-5; no definite D call. The chain's CDR3 is CASSQRRGAETQYF. Written as DNA, the CDR3 is TGTGCCAGCAGCCAAAGGCGAGGAGCAGAGACCCAGTACTTC.